This T cell receptor beta chain stems from a study of shared clonotypes between healthy human individuals. Across the whole study: Plates per donor: three CD4 naive, three CD4 memory, two CD8 naive, one CD8 memory.

Study-level results: Clonotypes shared by all four donors outscored non-shared clonotypes in generation probability.

Assay: immunoSEQ multiplex PCR; the TCRdb copy retains only in-frame clones and omits some. The data show over 2 million clones, about 90% seen once. Regarding this clone: Its antigen remains unknown.

Recent acute infections and vaccinations were absent in the healthy HIV-negative adult donors. The CDR3 runs to 15 residues. In germline, CDR1 is KGHSH, CDR2 LQKENI. Trimming shortened V by 3 bases and J by 4 bases, and 15 bases separated the two germline ends. This clonotype was sampled from a man aged 18 to 35 in good health. Some clones in this sample may be carry-over from other donors' samples. Sequenced sample: naive CD4+ T cells from PBMCs. Specified subset: CD45RA+ positively selected. The rearrangement links TRBV18 to TRBJ1-2, with D possibly being TRBD1 (6 bases). The DNA for the CDR3 is TGTGCCAGCTCACCGGAACTCGGACAGCCCTATGGCTACACCTTC. Its translation is CASSPELGQPYGYTF.